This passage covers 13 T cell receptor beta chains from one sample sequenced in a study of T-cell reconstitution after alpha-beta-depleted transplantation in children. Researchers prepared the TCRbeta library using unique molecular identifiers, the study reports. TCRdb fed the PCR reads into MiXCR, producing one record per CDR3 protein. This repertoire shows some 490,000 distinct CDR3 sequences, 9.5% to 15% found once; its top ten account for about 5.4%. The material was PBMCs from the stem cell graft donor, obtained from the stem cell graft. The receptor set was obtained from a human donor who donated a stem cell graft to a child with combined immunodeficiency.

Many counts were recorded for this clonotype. CDR3 sequence: CASSNPRGEGSQETQYF. CDR3 sequence (DNA): TGTGCCAGCAGTAACCCGAGGGGGGAGGGGAGCCAAGAGACCCAGTACTTC. V usage is TRBV12-3 or TRBV12-4 and J usage is TRBJ2-5; possibly TRBD2 for D (7 bases). The ends were cut back, 5 bases at V and 1 base at J, with 20 bases in the middle. The CDR3 sequence is 17 residues long.

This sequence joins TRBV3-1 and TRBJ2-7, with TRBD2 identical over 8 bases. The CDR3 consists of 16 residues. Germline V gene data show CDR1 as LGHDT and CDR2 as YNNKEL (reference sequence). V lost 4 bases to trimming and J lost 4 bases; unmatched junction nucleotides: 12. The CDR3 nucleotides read TGTGCCAGCAGCCTGATGCTGGCGGGGGGTTCATACGAGCAGTACTTC. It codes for CASSLMLAGGSYEQYF.

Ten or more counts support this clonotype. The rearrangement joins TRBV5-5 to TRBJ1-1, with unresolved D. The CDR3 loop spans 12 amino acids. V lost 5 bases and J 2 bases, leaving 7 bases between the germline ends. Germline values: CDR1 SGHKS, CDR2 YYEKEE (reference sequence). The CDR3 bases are TGTGCCAGCAGAGGGTATAACACTGAAGCTTTCTTT. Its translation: CASRGYNTEAFF.

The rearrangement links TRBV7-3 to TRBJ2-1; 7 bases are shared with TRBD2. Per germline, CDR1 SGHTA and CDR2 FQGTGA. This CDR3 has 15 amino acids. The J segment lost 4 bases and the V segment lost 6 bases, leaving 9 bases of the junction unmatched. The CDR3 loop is CASSAGTTSYNEQFF. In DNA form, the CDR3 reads TGTGCCAGCAGTGCCGGGACTACCTCTTACAATGAGCAGTTCTTC.

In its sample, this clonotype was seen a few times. CDR3 nucleotides: TGTGCCATCAGTGAGGGCGGTGAGGCTTTCTTT. It codes for CAISEGGEAFF. The chain employs TRBV10-3 and TRBJ1-1, with D uncertain. The CDR3 totals 11 residues. The V end lost 2 bases, the J end lost 11 bases, and 9 bases lay between the germline ends. The germline V gene encodes CDR1 ENHRY and CDR2 SYGVKD.

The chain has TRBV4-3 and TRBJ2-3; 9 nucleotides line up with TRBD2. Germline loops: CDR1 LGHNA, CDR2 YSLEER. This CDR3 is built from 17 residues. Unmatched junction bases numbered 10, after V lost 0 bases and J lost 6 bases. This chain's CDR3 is CASSQDTASGVGDTQYF. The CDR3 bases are TGCGCCAGCAGCCAAGATACGGCTAGCGGGGTAGGGGATACGCAGTATTTT.

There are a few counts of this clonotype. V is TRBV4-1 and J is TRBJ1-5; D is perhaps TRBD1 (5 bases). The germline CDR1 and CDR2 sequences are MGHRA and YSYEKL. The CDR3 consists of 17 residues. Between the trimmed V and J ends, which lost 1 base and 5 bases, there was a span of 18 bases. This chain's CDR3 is CASSQVLGRDQYQPQHF. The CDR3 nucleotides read TGCGCCAGCAGCCAAGTTCTTGGACGGGACCAATATCAGCCCCAGCATTTT.

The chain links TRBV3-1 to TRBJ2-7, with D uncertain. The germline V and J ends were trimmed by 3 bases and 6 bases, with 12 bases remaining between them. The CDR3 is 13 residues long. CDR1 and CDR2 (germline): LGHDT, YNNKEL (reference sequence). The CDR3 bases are TGTGCCAGCAGCCAGGTGAATCGGGCCGAGCAGTACTTC. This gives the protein CASSQVNRAEQYF.

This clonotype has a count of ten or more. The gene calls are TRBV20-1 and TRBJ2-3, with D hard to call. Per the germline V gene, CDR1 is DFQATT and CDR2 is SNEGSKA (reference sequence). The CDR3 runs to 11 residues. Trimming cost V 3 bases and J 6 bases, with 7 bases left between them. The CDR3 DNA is TGCAGTGCTAGGTATTGGGATACGCAGTATTTT. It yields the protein CSARYWDTQYF.

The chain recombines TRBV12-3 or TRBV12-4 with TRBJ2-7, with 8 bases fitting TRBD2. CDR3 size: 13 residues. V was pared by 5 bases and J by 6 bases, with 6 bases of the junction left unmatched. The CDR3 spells CASSVPGTSEQYF. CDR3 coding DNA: TGTGCCAGCAGTGTACCAGGGACTAGCGAGCAGTACTTC.

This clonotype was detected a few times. The CDR3 protein is CASSLQGVGANVLTF. CDR3 DNA: TGTGCCAGCAGCCTACAGGGGGTCGGGGCCAACGTCCTGACTTTC. The V gene is TRBV6-1, the J gene TRBJ2-6, with 8 bases fitting TRBD1. This CDR3 region has 15 residues. Germline V gives CDR1 MNHNS, CDR2 SASEGT. The junction had 5 bases not matched to a gene; V was cut back by 6 bases and J by 4 bases.

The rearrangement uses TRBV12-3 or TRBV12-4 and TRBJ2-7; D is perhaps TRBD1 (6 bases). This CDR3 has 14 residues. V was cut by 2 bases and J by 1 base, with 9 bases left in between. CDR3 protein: CASSLSTGSYEQYF. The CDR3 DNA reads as TGTGCCAGCAGTTTATCTACAGGGTCCTACGAGCAGTACTTC.

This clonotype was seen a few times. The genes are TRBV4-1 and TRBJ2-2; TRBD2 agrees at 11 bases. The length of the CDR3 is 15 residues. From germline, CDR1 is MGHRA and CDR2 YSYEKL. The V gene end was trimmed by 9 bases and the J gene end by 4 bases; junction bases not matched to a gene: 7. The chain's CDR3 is CASRSGRDSTGELFF. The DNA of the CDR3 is TGCGCCAGTCGTAGCGGGAGGGATTCCACCGGGGAGCTGTTTTTT.